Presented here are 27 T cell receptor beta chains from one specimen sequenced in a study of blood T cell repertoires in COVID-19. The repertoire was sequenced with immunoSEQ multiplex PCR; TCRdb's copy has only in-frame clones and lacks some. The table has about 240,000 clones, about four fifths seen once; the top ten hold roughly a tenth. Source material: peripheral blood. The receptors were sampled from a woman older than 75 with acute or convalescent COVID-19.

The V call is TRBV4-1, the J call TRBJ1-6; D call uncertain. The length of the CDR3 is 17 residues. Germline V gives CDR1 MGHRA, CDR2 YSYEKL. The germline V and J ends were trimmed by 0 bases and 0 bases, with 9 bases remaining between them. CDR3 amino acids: CASSQDLGSSYNSPLHF. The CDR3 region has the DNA TGCGCCAGCAGCCAAGATTTGGGGAGCTCCTATAATTCACCCCTCCACTTT.

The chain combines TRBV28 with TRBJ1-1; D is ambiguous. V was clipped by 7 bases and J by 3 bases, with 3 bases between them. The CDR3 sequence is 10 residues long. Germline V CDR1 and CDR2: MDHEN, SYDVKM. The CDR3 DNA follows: TGTGCCAGCACAGACACTGAAGCTTTCTTT. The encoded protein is CASTDTEAFF. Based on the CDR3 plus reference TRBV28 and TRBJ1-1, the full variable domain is DVKVTQSSRYLVKRTGEKVFLECVQDMDHENMFWYRQDPGLGLRLIYFSYDVKMKEKGDIPEGYSVSREKKERFSLILESASTNQTSMYLCASTDTEAFFGQGTRLTVV.

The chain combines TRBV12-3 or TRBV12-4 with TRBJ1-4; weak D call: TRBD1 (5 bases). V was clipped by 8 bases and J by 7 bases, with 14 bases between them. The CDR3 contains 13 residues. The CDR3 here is CASGRQGGEKLFF. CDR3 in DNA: TGTGCCAGCGGACGGCAGGGAGGTGAAAAACTGTTTTTT.

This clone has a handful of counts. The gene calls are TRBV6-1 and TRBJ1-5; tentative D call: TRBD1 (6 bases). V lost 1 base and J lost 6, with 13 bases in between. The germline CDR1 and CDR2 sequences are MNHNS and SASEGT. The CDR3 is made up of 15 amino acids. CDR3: CASSEDRVEGQPQHF. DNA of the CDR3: TGTGCCAGCAGTGAAGACAGGGTTGAAGGTCAGCCCCAGCATTTT.

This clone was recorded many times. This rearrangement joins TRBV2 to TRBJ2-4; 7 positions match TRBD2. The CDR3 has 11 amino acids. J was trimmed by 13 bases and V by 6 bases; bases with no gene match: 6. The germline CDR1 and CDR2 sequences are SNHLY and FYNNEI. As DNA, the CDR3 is TGTGCCAGCAGGGGGGAGGGAATACAGTACTTC. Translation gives CASRGEGIQYF.

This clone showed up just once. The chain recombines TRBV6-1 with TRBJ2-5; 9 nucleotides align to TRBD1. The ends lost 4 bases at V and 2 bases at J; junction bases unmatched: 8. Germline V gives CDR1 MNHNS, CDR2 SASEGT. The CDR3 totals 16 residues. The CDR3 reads CASSALDRGGQETQYF. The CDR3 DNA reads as TGTGCCAGCAGTGCCTTGGACAGGGGAGGACAAGAGACCCAGTACTTC.

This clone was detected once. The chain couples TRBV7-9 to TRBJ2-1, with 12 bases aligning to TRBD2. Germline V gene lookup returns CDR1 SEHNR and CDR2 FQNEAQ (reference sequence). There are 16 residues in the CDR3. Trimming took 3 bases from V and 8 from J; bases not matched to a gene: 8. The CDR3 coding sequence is TGTGCCAGCAGCTTCATACTAGCGGGGGGCGAGGATGAGCAGTTCTTC. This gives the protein CASSFILAGGEDEQFF. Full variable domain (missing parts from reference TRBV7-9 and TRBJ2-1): DTGVSQNPRHKITKRGQNVTFRCDPISEHNRLYWYRQTLGQGPEFLTYFQNEAQLEKSRLLSDRFSAERPKGSFSTLEIQRTEQGDSAMYLCASSFILAGGEDEQFFGPGTRLTVL.

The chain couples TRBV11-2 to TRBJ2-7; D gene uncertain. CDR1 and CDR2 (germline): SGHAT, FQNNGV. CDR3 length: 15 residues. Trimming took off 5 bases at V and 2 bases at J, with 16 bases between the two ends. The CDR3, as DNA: TGTGCCAGCAGCCCCCCCGGTTCCCGCACCTACGAGCAGTACTTC. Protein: CASSPPGSRTYEQYF. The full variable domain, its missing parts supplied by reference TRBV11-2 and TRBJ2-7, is EAGVAQSPRYKIIEKRQSVAFWCNPISGHATLYWYQQILGQGPKLLIQFQNNGVVDDSQLPKDRFSAERLKGVDSTLKIQPAKLEDSAVYLCASSPPGSRTYEQYFGPGTRLTVT.

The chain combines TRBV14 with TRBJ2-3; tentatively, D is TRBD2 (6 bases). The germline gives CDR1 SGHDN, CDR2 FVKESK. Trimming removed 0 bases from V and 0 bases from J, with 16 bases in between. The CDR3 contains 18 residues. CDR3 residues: CASSQEGRLGRSTDTQYF. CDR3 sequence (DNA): TGTGCCAGCAGCCAAGAGGGGAGGCTTGGCAGGAGCACAGATACGCAGTATTTT.

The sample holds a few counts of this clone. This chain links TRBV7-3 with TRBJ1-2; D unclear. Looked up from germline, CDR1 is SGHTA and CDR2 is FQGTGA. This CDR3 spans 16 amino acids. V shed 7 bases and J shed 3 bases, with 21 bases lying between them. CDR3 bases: TGTGCCAGCATCCCCGTCCGGGGAGTACGGGACTATGGCTACACCTTC. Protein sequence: CASIPVRGVRDYGYTF.

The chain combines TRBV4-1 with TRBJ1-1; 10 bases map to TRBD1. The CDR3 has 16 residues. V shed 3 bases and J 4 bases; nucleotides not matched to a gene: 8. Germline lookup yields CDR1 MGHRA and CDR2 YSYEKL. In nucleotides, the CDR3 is TGCGCCAGCAGCCAGACCCGGACAGGGGGTTTCACTGAAGCTTTCTTT. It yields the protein CASSQTRTGGFTEAFF.

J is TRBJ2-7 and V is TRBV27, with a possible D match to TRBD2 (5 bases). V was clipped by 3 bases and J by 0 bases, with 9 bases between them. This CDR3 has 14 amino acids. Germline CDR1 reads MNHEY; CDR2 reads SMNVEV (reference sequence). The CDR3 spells CASSLGSGSYEQYF. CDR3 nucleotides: TGTGCCAGCAGTTTGGGGAGCGGCTCCTACGAGCAGTACTTC.

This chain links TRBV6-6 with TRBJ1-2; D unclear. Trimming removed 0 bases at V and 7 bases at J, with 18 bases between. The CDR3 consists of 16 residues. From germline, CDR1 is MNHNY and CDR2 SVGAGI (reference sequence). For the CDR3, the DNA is TGTGCCAGCAGTTACTCGATAACGGGAGAAATAGGTGGCTACACCTTC. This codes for CASSYSITGEIGGYTF.

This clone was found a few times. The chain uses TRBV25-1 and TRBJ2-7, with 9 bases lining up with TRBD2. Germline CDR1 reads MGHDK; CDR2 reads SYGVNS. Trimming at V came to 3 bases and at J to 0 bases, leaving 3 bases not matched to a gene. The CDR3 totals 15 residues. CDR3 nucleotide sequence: TGTGCCAGCAGTGAGCCGACTAGCGGCTCCTACGAGCAGTACTTC. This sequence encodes CASSEPTSGSYEQYF.

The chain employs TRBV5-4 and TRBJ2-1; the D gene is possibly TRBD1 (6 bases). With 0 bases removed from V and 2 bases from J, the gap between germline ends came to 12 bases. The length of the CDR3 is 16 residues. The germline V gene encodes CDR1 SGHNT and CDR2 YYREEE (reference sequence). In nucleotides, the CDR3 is TGTGCCAGCAGCTTGGGTGTAGGGGGAACCTACAATGAGCAGTTCTTC. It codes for CASSLGVGGTYNEQFF.

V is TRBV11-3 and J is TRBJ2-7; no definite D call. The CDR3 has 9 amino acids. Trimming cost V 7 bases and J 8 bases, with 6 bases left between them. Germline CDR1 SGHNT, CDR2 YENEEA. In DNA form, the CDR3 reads TGTGCCAGCAATACTAAGCAGTACTTC. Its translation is CASNTKQYF.

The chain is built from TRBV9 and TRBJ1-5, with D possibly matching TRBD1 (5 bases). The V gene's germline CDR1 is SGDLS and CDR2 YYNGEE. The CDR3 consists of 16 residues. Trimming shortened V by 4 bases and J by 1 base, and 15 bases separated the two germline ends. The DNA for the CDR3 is TGTGCCAGCAGCCCAAGGCGTGGGGCGAGCAATCAGCCCCAGCATTTT. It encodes CASSPRRGASNQPQHF.

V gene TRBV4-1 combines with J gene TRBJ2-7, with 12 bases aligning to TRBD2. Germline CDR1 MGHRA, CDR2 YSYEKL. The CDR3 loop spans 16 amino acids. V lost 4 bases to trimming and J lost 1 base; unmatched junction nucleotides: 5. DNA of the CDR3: TGCGCCAGCAGCCGAAGGACTAGCGGGGAGTCCTACGAGCAGTACTTC. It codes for CASSRRTSGESYEQYF.

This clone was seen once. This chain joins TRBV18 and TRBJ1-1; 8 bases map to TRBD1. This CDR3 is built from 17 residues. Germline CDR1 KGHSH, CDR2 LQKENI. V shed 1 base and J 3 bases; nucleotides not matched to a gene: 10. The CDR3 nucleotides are TGTGCCAGCTCACCACTCTCCCAGGGGGCAGGGTACACTGAAGCTTTCTTT. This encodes CASSPLSQGAGYTEAFF. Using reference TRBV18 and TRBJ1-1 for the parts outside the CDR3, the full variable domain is NAGVMQNPRHLVRRRGQEARLRCSPMKGHSHVYWYRQLPEEGLKFMVYLQKENIIDESGMPKERFSAEFPKEGPSILRIQQVVRGDSAAYFCASSPLSQGAGYTEAFFGQGTRLTVV.

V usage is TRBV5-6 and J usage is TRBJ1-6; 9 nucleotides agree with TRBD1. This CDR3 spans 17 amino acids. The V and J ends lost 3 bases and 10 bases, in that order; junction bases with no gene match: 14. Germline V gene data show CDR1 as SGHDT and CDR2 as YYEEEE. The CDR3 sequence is CASSSGPTTGGGSPLHF. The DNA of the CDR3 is TGTGCCAGCAGCTCAGGTCCTACAACAGGGGGCGGATCACCCCTCCACTTT. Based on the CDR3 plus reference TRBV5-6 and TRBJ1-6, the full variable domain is DAGVTQSPTHLIKTRGQQVTLRCSPKSGHDTVSWYQQALGQGPQFIFQYYEEEERQRGNFPDRFSGHQFPNYSSELNVNALLLGDSALYLCASSSGPTTGGGSPLHFGNGTRLTVT.

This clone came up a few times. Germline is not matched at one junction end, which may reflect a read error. The CDR3 region is CASSRDNTDTQYF. The CDR3 nucleotides are TGTGCTAGCAGCCGGGACAACACAGATACGCAGTATTTT. The chain uses TRBV7-7 and TRBJ2-3, with D possibly TRBD1 on 6 matching bases. Germline V gene lookup returns CDR1 SSHAT and CDR2 FNYEAQ (reference sequence). This CDR3 contains 13 residues. The whole variable domain, filled in from reference TRBV7-7 and TRBJ2-3, reads GAGVSQSPRYKVTKRGQDVTLRCDPISSHATLYWYQQALGQGPEFLTYFNYEAQPDKSGLPSDRFSAERPEGSISTLTIQRTEQRDSAMYRCASSRDNTDTQYFGPGTRLTVL.

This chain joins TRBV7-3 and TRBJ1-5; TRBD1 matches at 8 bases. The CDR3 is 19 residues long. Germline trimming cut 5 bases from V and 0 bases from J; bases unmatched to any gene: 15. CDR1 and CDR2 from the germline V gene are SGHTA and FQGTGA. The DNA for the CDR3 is TGTGCCAGCAGCCAAAGGGCGACAGGGGTATGGGATAGCAATCAGCCCCAGCATTTT. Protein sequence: CASSQRATGVWDSNQPQHF.

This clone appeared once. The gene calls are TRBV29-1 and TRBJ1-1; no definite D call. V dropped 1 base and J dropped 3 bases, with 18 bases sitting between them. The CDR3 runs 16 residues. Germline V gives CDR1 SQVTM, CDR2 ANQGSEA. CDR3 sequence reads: CSVEGATTEMDTEAFF. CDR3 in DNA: TGCAGCGTTGAAGGGGCGACAACTGAGATGGACACTGAAGCTTTCTTT.

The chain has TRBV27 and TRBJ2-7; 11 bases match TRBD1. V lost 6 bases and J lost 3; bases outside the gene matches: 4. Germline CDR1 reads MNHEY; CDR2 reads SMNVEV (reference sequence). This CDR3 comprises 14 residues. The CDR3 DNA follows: TGTGCCAGCAGCTGGGGACAGGGGGACTACGAGCAGTACTTC. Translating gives CASSWGQGDYEQYF.

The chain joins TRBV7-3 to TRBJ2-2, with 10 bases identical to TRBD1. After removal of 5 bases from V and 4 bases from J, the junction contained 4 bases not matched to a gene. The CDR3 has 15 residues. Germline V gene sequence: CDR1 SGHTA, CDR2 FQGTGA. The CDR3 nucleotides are TGTGCCAGCAGCCGACAGGGGGCGCGCACCGGGGAGCTGTTTTTT. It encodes CASSRQGARTGELFF.

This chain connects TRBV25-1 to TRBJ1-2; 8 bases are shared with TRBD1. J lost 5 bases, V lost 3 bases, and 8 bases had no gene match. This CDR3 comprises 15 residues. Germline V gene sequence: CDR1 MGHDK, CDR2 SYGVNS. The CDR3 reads CASSDRTGRPYGYTF. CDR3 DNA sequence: TGTGCCAGCAGTGACAGGACAGGGCGACCTTATGGCTACACCTTC.

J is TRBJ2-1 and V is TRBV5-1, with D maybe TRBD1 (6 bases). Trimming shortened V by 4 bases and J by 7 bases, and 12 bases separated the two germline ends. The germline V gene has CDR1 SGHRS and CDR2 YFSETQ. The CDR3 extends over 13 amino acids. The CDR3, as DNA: TGCGCCAGCAGCCCACAGGGATTGAATGAGCAGTTCTTC. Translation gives CASSPQGLNEQFF.